The 18 T cell receptor beta chains reported below all come from one sample, sequenced in a study of blood T cells in healthy people across ages (dated by TCRdb to the mid-2010s). Libraries were built with 5' RACE. The instrument given in TCRdb is Illumina HiSeq 2500. The second PCR ran for roughly 7 to 12 cycles and used a J-beta primer mix along with a sample-barcoded 5' primer. TCRdb applied fastp at Q25 and MiXCR to the public reads, then kept only in-frame beta chains. Rows are unified per CDR3 protein, each entry keeping the most common DNA and genes. The sample profile shows 650,000 to 950,000 distinct CDR3 sequences; 44% of them were found once. The ten largest clonotypes hold about 19% of the sample. The sequencing sample was made of blood. The receptors derive from a man aged 60 to 69 in good health.

Note on this clonotype: Given a much more abundant clone one base away, this may be a read error. For the CDR3, the DNA is TGTGCCAGCAGCCCTACTGTCTTCAATGAGCAGTTCTTC. Translating it yields CASSPTVFNEQFF. J is TRBJ2-1 and V is TRBV7-2, with D unresolved. The CDR3 loop spans 13 amino acids. The germline CDR1 and CDR2 sequences are SGHTA and FQGNSA. Trimming took off 5 bases at V and 6 bases at J, with 11 bases between the two ends.

Notes on this clonotype: A much larger clone is a single base away; this may be a read error. This chain joins TRBV4-3 and TRBJ2-6; D uncertain. Looked up from germline, CDR1 is LGHNA and CDR2 is YSLEER. This CDR3 comprises 16 residues. With 0 bases removed from V and 2 bases from J, the gap between germline ends came to 8 bases. Here the CDR3 reads CASSQDGVPGANVLTF. CDR3 coding DNA: TGCGCCAGCAGCCAAGACGGAGTACCTGGGGCCAACGTCCTGACTTTC.

The chain joins TRBV29-1 to TRBJ2-2; D ambiguous. CDR1 SQVTM and CDR2 ANQGSEA come from the germline V gene. The CDR3 has 12 residues. Trimming took 7 bases from V and 1 from J, leaving 7 bases between them. The CDR3 DNA is TGCAGCGCCCGGGTGAACACCGGGGAGCTGTTTTTT. This gives the protein CSARVNTGELFF.

The rearrangement joins TRBV6-1 to TRBJ1-2; TRBD1 is a possible D gene (6 bases). Per the germline V gene, CDR1 is MNHNS and CDR2 is SASEGT. The CDR3 runs 16 residues. With 1 base removed from V and 0 bases from J, the gap between germline ends came to 12 bases. CDR3 sequence reads: CASSEVGTLTNYGYTF. In nucleotides, the CDR3 is TGTGCCAGCAGTGAAGTGGGGACACTGACTAACTATGGCTACACCTTC.

The chain uses TRBV20-1 and TRBJ2-3; D gene uncertain. The CDR3 has 12 residues. V lost 4 bases and J 1 base, leaving 6 bases between the germline ends. Germline assignment: CDR1 DFQATT and CDR2 SNEGSKA (reference sequence). The CDR3 here is CSAIQGTDTQYF. The CDR3 nucleotides are TGCAGTGCTATCCAGGGCACAGATACGCAGTATTTT.

The rearrangement joins TRBV7-6 to TRBJ1-6; D is unresolved. CDR1 SGHVS and CDR2 FNYEAQ come from the germline V gene. V lost 6 bases and J lost 4, with 16 bases in between. The CDR3 sequence is 16 residues long. DNA for the CDR3: TGTGCCAGCAGTCAAAGAGAGGCGGGGTATAATTCACCCCTCCACTTT. It translates to CASSQREAGYNSPLHF.

This chain links TRBV19 with TRBJ2-7; 9 bases map to TRBD1. This CDR3 is built from 16 residues. Germline trimming cut 9 bases from V and 7 bases from J; bases unmatched to any gene: 19. Germline CDR1 is LNHDA and CDR2 is SQIVND (reference sequence). For the CDR3, the DNA is TGTGCCAGCCGGACTCCGGGACAGGGATCCTACAATGAGCAGTACTTC. Protein sequence: CASRTPGQGSYNEQYF.

V usage is TRBV28 and J usage is TRBJ2-3; 8 bases match TRBD1. CDR1 and CDR2 (germline): MDHEN, SYDVKM. The CDR3 extends over 17 amino acids. After removal of 4 bases from V and 2 bases from J, the junction contained 11 bases not matched to a gene. In DNA form, the CDR3 reads TGTGCCAGCAGTTCTCAGTCGACAGGGGCTAACACAGATACGCAGTATTTT. It specifies CASSSQSTGANTDTQYF.

This clonotype occurred a few times. The rearrangement links TRBV13 to TRBJ2-1; weak D call: TRBD2 (6 bases). The CDR3 has 13 amino acids. Deletions cut 4 bases from V and 8 bases from J, with 12 bases between. Germline assignment: CDR1 PRHDT and CDR2 FYEKMQ (reference sequence). This CDR3 reads CASSWGTGDEQFF. The CDR3 coding sequence is TGTGCCAGCAGCTGGGGTACGGGGGATGAGCAGTTCTTC.

This chain joins TRBV24-1 and TRBJ2-5; weak D call: TRBD1 (5 bases). The DNA end is more similar to TRBJ2-7, so the J call may be wrong. The CDR3 covers 13 residues. Germline CDR1 KGHDR, CDR2 SFDVKD. CDR3 nucleotide sequence: TGTGCCACCAGTGATTTGCAAGGGGACGAGCAGTACTTC. Residues: CATSDLQGDEQYF.

V usage is TRBV7-8 and J usage is TRBJ2-1; tentative D call: TRBD1 (6 bases). CDR1 and CDR2 (germline): SGHVS, FQNEAQ. The V and J ends lost 3 bases and 8 bases respectively, with 11 bases between them. The CDR3 has 13 amino acids. CDR3 sequence (DNA): TGTGCCAGCAGCTTCGGTTCAGGGGATGAGCAGTTCTTC. Translation: CASSFGSGDEQFF. Full variable domain (rest looked up from reference TRBV7-8 and TRBJ2-1): GAGVSQSPRYKVAKRGQDVALRCDPISGHVSLFWYQQALGQGPEFLTYFQNEAQLDKSGLPSDRFFAERPEGSVSTLKIQRTQQEDSAVYLCASSFGSGDEQFFGPGTRLTVL.

The chain is built from TRBV30 and TRBJ2-7; TRBD2 is a possible D gene (5 bases). V lost 0 bases and J lost 4, with 7 bases in between. From germline, CDR1 is GTSNPN and CDR2 SVGIG (reference sequence). The CDR3 runs to 12 residues. CDR3 nucleotide sequence: TGTGCCTGGAGTGTTTCGGGGTACGAGCAGTACTTC. It translates to CAWSVSGYEQYF.

This clonotype showed up many times. This chain uses TRBV7-8 with TRBJ1-2; tentatively, D is TRBD1 (6 bases). In germline, CDR1 is SGHVS, CDR2 FQNEAQ. The CDR3 is made up of 20 amino acids. The germline V and J ends were trimmed by 1 base and 1 base, with 25 bases remaining between them. CDR3 nucleotides: TGTGCCAGCAGCTTAGGCAGGACAGTCGATTTCCCCCGCGTTAACTATGGCTACACCTTC. It yields the protein CASSLGRTVDFPRVNYGYTF.

V and J are TRBV5-6 and TRBJ2-1; TRBD2 might be the D (6 bases). V was clipped by 0 bases and J by 2 bases, with 12 bases between them. There are 16 residues in the CDR3. CDR1 is SGHDT and CDR2 is YYEEEE in the germline V gene. CDR3 amino acids: CASSLDGGAPYNEQFF. The CDR3 DNA sequence: TGTGCCAGCAGCTTGGACGGCGGGGCGCCCTACAATGAGCAGTTCTTC.

The V and J genes are TRBV5-5 and TRBJ1-4; TRBD1 might be the D (6 bases). Deletions cut 0 bases from V and 8 bases from J, with 23 bases between. The CDR3 is 18 amino acids. Germline values: CDR1 SGHKS, CDR2 YYEKEE (reference sequence). The CDR3 DNA sequence: TGTGCCAGCAGCTTGGCCGGCGGTGGGGGGGGGCCCGGCGAAAAACTGTTTTTT. Protein product: CASSLAGGGGGPGEKLFF.

The V and J genes are TRBV5-1 and TRBJ2-7; TRBD2 matches at 9 bases. CDR1 and CDR2 (germline): SGHRS, YFSETQ. V shed 4 bases, J shed 5 bases, and the junction held 7 bases outside the gene matches. This CDR3 spans 14 amino acids. As DNA, the CDR3 is TGCGCCAGCAGCCCCCAGGGACTAGCCCACGAGCAGTACTTC. It encodes CASSPQGLAHEQYF.

The chain employs TRBV6-1 and TRBJ2-5; no clear D gene. The J call may not be correct, given that the DNA end is closer to TRBJ2-7. Germline CDR1 MNHNS, CDR2 SASEGT. There are 10 residues in the CDR3. The DNA of the CDR3 is TGTGCGTCGGACGGCTACGAGCAGTACTTC. This translates into CASDGYEQYF.

The chain links TRBV20-1 to TRBJ1-1; D ambiguous. Trimming removed 1 base at V and 8 bases at J, with 11 bases between. CDR1 and CDR2 from the germline V gene are DFQATT and SNEGSKA (reference sequence). The CDR3 runs 12 residues. In DNA form, the CDR3 reads TGCAGTGCTAGAGTTTCCGGGTCCGAAGCTTTCTTT. Protein product: CSARVSGSEAFF.